The entry that follows covers one T cell receptor beta chain sequence. Sequenced by immunoSEQ multiplex PCR; TCRdb stores in-frame clones only, minus some. The sample gives about 220,000 clones, about nine tenths of which show up once; over 3% is in the top ten. Individuals drawn from about 26 US areas were about 18 to 95 years old. Germline V gene sequence: CDR1 MNHNS, CDR2 SASEGT. This CDR3 contains 16 residues. V was shortened by 2 bases and J by 0 bases, with 8 bases between the two germline ends. The sample is drawn from a study of blood T cell repertoires in COVID-19. Sequencing used PBMCs or T cells enriched from blood (not recorded which). The rearrangement joins TRBV6-1 to TRBJ1-6, with D perhaps TRBD1 (5 bases). The receptor was derived from a woman aged 35 to 49 with acute COVID-19. The CDR3 region has the DNA TGTGCCAGCAGTGAATATCAGGGCTCCTATAATTCACCCCTCCACTTT. Translating it yields CASSEYQGSYNSPLHF.